The 27 T cell receptor beta chains reported below all come from one sample, sequenced in a study of control samples from healthy donors and cancer patients. Here immunoSEQ multiplex PCR was the method, and the copy in TCRdb shows in-frame clones only, minus some. The data hold about 150,000 clones, with about 93% observed a single time. Sample: blood. The receptors originated from a man aged 50-59 years in good health.

The genes are TRBV15 and TRBJ2-7; 12 nucleotides align to TRBD1. Germline values: CDR1 LNHNV, CDR2 YYDKDF (reference sequence). The V and J ends lost 5 bases and 7 bases, in that order; junction bases with no gene match: 9. CDR3 length: 15 residues. The CDR3 bases are TGTGCCACCAGCGTTCCGGGACAGGGGGCGCGAGAGCAGTACTTC. It codes for CATSVPGQGAREQYF.

This chain joins TRBV5-8 and TRBJ2-7; 8 bases fit TRBD2. J was trimmed by 5 bases and V by 6 bases; bases with no gene match: 13. CDR1 is SGHTS and CDR2 is YDEGEE in the germline V gene. The length of the CDR3 is 15 residues. CDR3 sequence reads: CASNRVISGANEQYF. The CDR3 nucleotides are TGTGCCAGCAACCGGGTGATTAGCGGGGCAAACGAGCAGTACTTC. Full variable domain (rest looked up from reference TRBV5-8 and TRBJ2-7): EAGVTQSPTHLIKTRGQQATLRCSPISGHTSVYWYQQALGLGLQFLLWYDEGEERNRGNFPPRFSGRQFPNYSSELNVNALELEDSALYLCASNRVISGANEQYFGPGTRLTVT.

The J gene is TRBJ1-5, the V gene TRBV5-5; no clear D. Trimming shortened V by 0 bases and J by 9 bases, and 16 bases separated the two germline ends. The CDR3 covers 15 residues. Germline loops: CDR1 SGHKS, CDR2 YYEKEE (reference sequence). CDR3 bases: TGTGCCAGCAGCTTGGAAACGGTGCCCTACCGGCCCCAGCATTTT. Translation gives CASSLETVPYRPQHF.

CDR3 in amino acids: CASSQSTGGFEKLFF. CDR3 nucleotide sequence: TGTGCCAGCAGCCAATCGACAGGGGGTTTTGAAAAACTGTTTTTT. The chain couples TRBV28 to TRBJ1-4; 9 nucleotides line up with TRBD1. This CDR3 is built from 15 residues. Looked up from germline, CDR1 is MDHEN and CDR2 is SYDVKM. Losses at the gene ends were 6 bases for V and 7 bases for J; bases not matched to a gene: 9.

The chain employs TRBV27 and TRBJ1-1, with D hard to call. Trimming pared 0 bases from V and 7 bases from J, leaving 12 bases between. Germline V gene data show CDR1 as MNHEY and CDR2 as SMNVEV (reference sequence). This CDR3 comprises 14 residues. Written as DNA, the CDR3 is TGTGCCAGCAGTTTATCGAGGGCAGGCTTTGAAGCTTTCTTT. Its translation: CASSLSRAGFEAFF.

V is TRBV7-2 and J is TRBJ2-7; D is perhaps TRBD2 (5 bases). The CDR3 contains 13 residues. V was shortened by 3 bases and J by 3 bases, with 9 bases between the two germline ends. Germline V CDR1 and CDR2: SGHTA, FQGNSA. The CDR3 nucleotides are TGTGCCAGCAGCTTTAAAAGCGGCTACGAGCAGTACTTC. Residues: CASSFKSGYEQYF.

The chain employs TRBV30 and TRBJ1-5; TRBD1 aligns across 7 bases. Germline V CDR1 and CDR2: GTSNPN, SVGIG (reference sequence). The V and J ends lost 2 bases and 1 base, in that order; junction bases with no gene match: 2. CDR3 length equals 14 residues. CDR3 coding DNA: TGTGCCTGGAGTAGAGGGGGCAGCAATCAGCCCCAGCATTTT. Translating gives CAWSRGGSNQPQHF.

The rearrangement links TRBV6-2 or TRBV6-3 to TRBJ2-7; a possible D gene is TRBD2 (6 bases). The V gene's germline CDR1 is MNHEY and CDR2 SVGEGT. The CDR3 covers 14 residues. V was trimmed by 5 bases and J by 5 bases, leaving 16 bases between them. The CDR3 DNA reads as TGTGCCAGCAGTCGGGGGAGAGGCCCGCACGAGCAGTACTTC. Residues: CASSRGRGPHEQYF.

The rearrangement uses TRBV28 and TRBJ2-1; D gene uncertain. From germline, CDR1 is MDHEN and CDR2 SYDVKM. V lost 7 bases and J 8 bases, leaving 12 bases between the germline ends. The CDR3 is 12 amino acids. CDR3 in amino acids: CASNPSGDEQFF. DNA of the CDR3: TGTGCCAGCAATCCGTCGGGCGATGAGCAGTTCTTC.

The V and J genes are TRBV2 and TRBJ2-7; D gene ambiguous. The germline CDR1 and CDR2 sequences are SNHLY and FYNNEI. The CDR3 has 11 amino acids. The V end lost 7 bases, the J end lost 2 bases, and 6 bases lay between the germline ends. CDR3 amino acids: CASIKAYEQYF. CDR3 in DNA: TGTGCCAGCATTAAGGCCTACGAGCAGTACTTC.

The chain couples TRBV28 to TRBJ2-5; no firm D call. The CDR3 is made up of 14 amino acids. With 3 bases removed from V and 7 bases from J, the gap between germline ends came to 15 bases. CDR1 and CDR2 (germline): MDHEN, SYDVKM. The CDR3 reads CASSFTTAPGTQYF. CDR3 bases: TGTGCCAGCAGTTTTACCACAGCCCCTGGGACCCAGTACTTC.

The chain has TRBV28 and TRBJ1-1; 8 bases align to TRBD1. The CDR3 extends over 15 amino acids. Per the germline V gene, CDR1 is MDHEN and CDR2 is SYDVKM. J gave up 4 bases and V 4 bases, and 8 bases lay outside the gene matches. The CDR3 nucleotides are TGTGCCAGCAGTTGGACAGGGTTTCGTCTCACTGAAGCTTTCTTT. It translates to CASSWTGFRLTEAFF.

The chain carries TRBV28 and TRBJ1-6; D gene uncertain. V lost 8 bases and J 0 bases, leaving 11 bases between the germline ends. Germline CDR1 MDHEN, CDR2 SYDVKM. This CDR3 has 15 amino acids. The CDR3 protein is CASGPGSSYNSPLHF. CDR3 nucleotides: TGTGCCAGCGGGCCGGGGAGCTCCTATAATTCACCCCTCCACTTT.

The chain combines TRBV6-4 with TRBJ2-6; tentatively, D is TRBD1 (6 bases). CDR3 length: 16 residues. CDR1 MRHNA and CDR2 SNTAGT come from the germline V gene. Trimming stripped 4 bases from V and 0 bases from J, with 10 bases between. The CDR3 nucleotides read TGTGCCAGCAGTGGGGGGCAGGCCTCTGGGGCCAACGTCCTGACTTTC. Amino acid sequence: CASSGGQASGANVLTF.

CDR3 sequence (DNA): TGCAGTGCTAGTCTAGCGGGAGCAGAGACCCAGTACTTC. Protein sequence: CSASLAGAETQYF. This chain uses TRBV20-1 with TRBJ2-5, with 10 bases that match TRBD2. CDR3 length: 13 residues. V trimming: 3 bases; J trimming: 4 bases; junction bases outside the gene matches: 2. Germline values: CDR1 DFQATT, CDR2 SNEGSKA (reference sequence).

The chain employs TRBV28 and TRBJ1-5, with D perhaps matching TRBD1 (6 bases). Germline loops: CDR1 MDHEN, CDR2 SYDVKM. Deletions cut 4 bases from V and 7 bases from J, with 14 bases between. This CDR3 region has 14 residues. The DNA for the CDR3 is TGTGCCAGCAGTTCGCCTTACAGGGCCCAGCCCCAGCATTTT. Translating it yields CASSSPYRAQPQHF.

This rearrangement joins TRBV18 to TRBJ1-2; D perhaps matches TRBD1 (6 bases). The germline V and J ends were trimmed by 6 bases and 6 bases, with 11 bases remaining between them. Germline V lookup: CDR1 KGHSH, CDR2 LQKENI. CDR3 length equals 12 residues. The CDR3 protein is CASSPAGDGYTF. The CDR3 nucleotides are TGTGCCAGCTCCCCGGCAGGGGATGGCTACACCTTC.

This chain links TRBV28 with TRBJ2-7; 9 bases are a match to TRBD2. The germline V gene encodes CDR1 MDHEN and CDR2 SYDVKM. With V trimmed by 6 bases and J by 0 bases, 3 bases remained unmatched. The CDR3 sequence is 14 residues long. CDR3 loop: CASSLSGSSYEQYF. CDR3 nucleotide sequence: TGTGCCAGCAGCCTTAGCGGGAGCTCCTACGAGCAGTACTTC.

This chain uses TRBV27 with TRBJ1-4; D gene ambiguous. CDR1 and CDR2 from the germline V gene are MNHEY and SMNVEV (reference sequence). CDR3 length: 13 residues. V gave up 0 bases and J gave up 6 bases, with 5 bases separating them. Here the CDR3 reads CASSLSGYEKLFF. CDR3 in DNA: TGTGCCAGCAGTTTATCAGGGTATGAAAAACTGTTTTTT.

The V gene is TRBV7-8, the J gene TRBJ2-7; maybe TRBD2 (5 bases). Germline assignment: CDR1 SGHVS and CDR2 FQNEAQ. The V end lost 5 bases, the J end lost 3 bases, and 20 bases lay between the germline ends. This CDR3 contains 16 residues. CDR3 sequence reads: CASSKSSGNFHYEQYF. CDR3 DNA sequence: TGTGCCAGCAGCAAAAGCTCCGGGAACTTCCACTACGAGCAGTACTTC.

The rearrangement links TRBV6-2 or TRBV6-3 to TRBJ1-5, with 9 bases matching TRBD1. The V gene end was trimmed by 5 bases and the J gene end by 4 bases; junction bases not matched to a gene: 0. Looked up from germline, CDR1 is MNHEY and CDR2 is SVGEGT. This CDR3 is 13 amino acids long. The CDR3 spells CASSDRGNQPQHF. In DNA, the CDR3 is TGTGCCAGCAGTGACAGGGGGAATCAGCCCCAGCATTTT.

The J gene is TRBJ2-7, the V gene TRBV24-1, with D possibly being TRBD2 (6 bases). With 2 bases removed from V and 2 bases from J, the gap between germline ends came to 15 bases. Germline V gene data show CDR1 as KGHDR and CDR2 as SFDVKD. The CDR3 has 16 residues. The CDR3 is CATSDSREVAAYEQYF. As DNA, the CDR3 is TGTGCCACCAGTGATTCGAGGGAGGTCGCAGCCTACGAGCAGTACTTC.

The chain combines TRBV2 with TRBJ2-2; no clear D gene. Germline V lookup: CDR1 SNHLY, CDR2 FYNNEI. The CDR3 has 13 residues. V was trimmed by 3 bases and J by 4 bases, leaving 6 bases between them. The CDR3 coding sequence is TGTGCCAGCAGTGAGACACCCACCGGGGAGCTGTTTTTT. Translating gives CASSETPTGELFF.

The chain couples TRBV4-1 to TRBJ1-5; TRBD1 agrees at 7 bases. Germline V gives CDR1 MGHRA, CDR2 YSYEKL. Germline trimming cut 1 base from V and 5 bases from J; bases unmatched to any gene: 8. The CDR3 contains 16 residues. This CDR3 is CASSQGVRGDYQPQHF. The DNA of the CDR3 is TGCGCCAGCAGCCAAGGAGTCAGGGGGGATTATCAGCCCCAGCATTTT.

The chain joins TRBV20-1 to TRBJ2-1; no clear D gene. Trimming cost V 2 bases and J 7 bases, with 6 bases left between them. The germline gives CDR1 DFQATT, CDR2 SNEGSKA (reference sequence). This CDR3 comprises 11 residues. CDR3: CSARNGNEQFF. DNA of the CDR3: TGCAGTGCTAGAAACGGGAATGAGCAGTTCTTC.

The chain has TRBV6-5 and TRBJ1-5; a possible D gene is TRBD1 (5 bases). CDR1 and CDR2 from the germline V gene are MNHEY and SVGAGI. V lost 7 bases to trimming and J lost 7 bases, with 14 bases between them. This CDR3 region has 13 residues. CDR3 amino acids: CASNRDPDQPQHF. The CDR3 DNA is TGTGCCAGCAACCGGGACCCGGACCAGCCCCAGCATTTT.

The chain carries TRBV5-1 and TRBJ2-1; 7 bases agree with TRBD1. From germline, CDR1 is SGHRS and CDR2 YFSETQ. This CDR3 contains 15 residues. With V trimmed by 4 bases and J by 1 base, 5 bases remained unmatched. The CDR3 region has the DNA TGCGCCAGCAGCGCACAGGGGCTATCCTACAATGAGCAGTTCTTC. Translated, it gives CASSAQGLSYNEQFF. Complete variable domain (other parts from reference TRBV5-1 and TRBJ2-1): KAGVTQTPRYLIKTRGQQVTLSCSPISGHRSVSWYQQTPGQGLQFLFEYFSETQRNKGNFPGRFSGRQFSNSRSEMNVSTLELGDSALYLCASSAQGLSYNEQFFGPGTRLTVL.